These 19 T cell receptor beta chains share one sample of origin, sequenced in a study of T cells in Graves' hyperthyroidism and ophthalmopathy. From RNA transcripts, TCR beta CDR3 regions were amplified. HTBI primers drove first-round RT-PCR of the TCR CDR3. TCRdb analysed the multiplex PCR reads with MiXCR anew, one entry per CDR3 protein. This sample has around 350,000 distinct CDR3 sequences; approximately 14% occur once, and the top ten carry about a quarter. Sequenced material: blood. Receptors originate from a woman aged 18-30 years with Graves' hyperthyroidism that later progressed to Graves' ophthalmopathy.

This clonotype was observed a few times. This chain joins TRBV24-1 and TRBJ2-1; maybe TRBD1 (6 bases). The CDR3 is made up of 13 amino acids. Trimming cost V 5 bases and J 4 bases, with 8 bases left between them. From germline, CDR1 is KGHDR and CDR2 SFDVKD. The CDR3 sequence: CATSGTVYNEQFF. In DNA form, the CDR3 reads TGTGCCACCAGTGGGACAGTTTACAATGAGCAGTTCTTC.

This clonotype was detected many times. The chain carries TRBV9 and TRBJ2-3; no clear D gene. V was shortened by 0 bases and J by 2 bases, with 10 bases between the two germline ends. CDR3 length: 15 amino acids. Germline CDR1 is SGDLS and CDR2 is YYNGEE. For the CDR3, the DNA is TGTGCCAGCAGCGTAGGACCGTCAGACACAGATACGCAGTATTTT. This gives the protein CASSVGPSDTDTQYF. The full variable domain, its missing parts supplied by reference TRBV9 and TRBJ2-3, is DSGVTQTPKHLITATGQRVTLRCSPRSGDLSVYWYQQSLDQGLQFLIQYYNGEERAKGNILERFSAQQFPDLHSELNLSSLELGDSALYFCASSVGPSDTDTQYFGPGTRLTVL.

This clonotype was counted ten times or more. The chain uses TRBV3-1 and TRBJ1-1; D is perhaps TRBD1 (6 bases). The CDR3 runs 14 residues. The V end lost 2 bases, the J end lost 2 bases, and 9 bases lay between the germline ends. CDR1 and CDR2 from the germline V gene are LGHDT and YNNKEL (reference sequence). CDR3 residues: CASSQLQGNTEAFF. The CDR3 region has the DNA TGTGCCAGCAGCCAACTACAGGGAAACACTGAAGCTTTCTTT.

Ten or more counts support this clonotype. The V gene is TRBV6-6, the J gene TRBJ2-1; D unclear. CDR3 length equals 12 residues. Trimming stripped 4 bases from V and 8 bases from J, with 9 bases between. Looked up from germline, CDR1 is MNHNY and CDR2 is SVGAGI (reference sequence). CDR3 region: CASSSLLDEQFF. The CDR3 DNA reads TGTGCCAGCAGTTCCCTCTTGGATGAGCAGTTCTTC.

This clonotype was found many times. V and J are TRBV3-1 and TRBJ2-3, with D unclear. Germline V CDR1 and CDR2: LGHDT, YNNKEL (reference sequence). CDR3 size: 14 residues. V gave up 1 base and J gave up 4 bases, with 9 bases separating them. The CDR3 loop reads CASSQGWGADTQYF. DNA for the CDR3: TGTGCCAGCAGCCAAGGATGGGGTGCAGATACGCAGTATTTT.

In this sample, this clonotype turned up many times. The V gene is TRBV20-1, the J gene TRBJ2-1, with 8 bases fitting TRBD2. This CDR3 spans 15 amino acids. Trimming at V came to 6 bases and at J to 0 bases, leaving 7 bases not matched to a gene. Germline V gives CDR1 DFQATT, CDR2 SNEGSKA (reference sequence). In nucleotides, the CDR3 is TGCAGTGCCACACTAGCGGACCTCTCCTACAATGAGCAGTTCTTC. It is translated as CSATLADLSYNEQFF.

This chain links TRBV7-2 with TRBJ2-7; 10 nucleotides line up with TRBD1. Germline V CDR1 and CDR2: SGHTA, FQGNSA. The CDR3 is 16 amino acids. The junction had 11 bases not matched to a gene; V was cut back by 5 bases and J by 4 bases. The DNA of the CDR3 is TGTGCCAGCAGCCCGGGCCACGGGACAGGGGTGTACGAGCAGTACTTC. This gives the protein CASSPGHGTGVYEQYF.

This clonotype has only a few counts. The rearrangement uses TRBV18 and TRBJ2-7; TRBD2 aligns across 13 bases. CDR1 and CDR2 from the germline V gene are KGHSH and LQKENI. The CDR3 runs to 16 residues. Trimming at V came to 5 bases and at J to 2 bases, leaving 6 bases not matched to a gene. The DNA of the CDR3 is TGTGCCAGCTCAGCTACCGGGACTAGCGGGACCTACGAGCAGTACTTC. Residues: CASSATGTSGTYEQYF.

This clonotype was found a few times. The chain recombines TRBV2 with TRBJ2-2; D possibly corresponds to TRBD2 (7 bases). This CDR3 region has 13 residues. Germline V gene lookup returns CDR1 SNHLY and CDR2 FYNNEI. Trimming cost V 7 bases and J 6 bases, with 12 bases left between them. The CDR3, as DNA: TGTGCCAGCAAAACGGGGGGCTCCGGGGAGCTGTTTTTT. This codes for CASKTGGSGELFF.

This clonotype has ten or more counts. This chain joins TRBV2 and TRBJ2-5, with 14 bases that match TRBD2. Germline CDR1 reads SNHLY; CDR2 reads FYNNEI. Trimming at V came to 5 bases and at J to 5 bases, leaving 7 bases not matched to a gene. The CDR3 has 16 residues. CDR3 DNA: TGTGCCAGCAGTTCGACTAGCGGGAGGGCCAGGGAGACCCAGTACTTC. Its protein product is CASSSTSGRARETQYF.

Note on this clonotype: The junction shows a germline mismatch at one end, possibly a read error. The chain couples TRBV7-2 to TRBJ1-6, with D possibly matching TRBD1 (5 bases). CDR1 is SGHTA and CDR2 is FQGNSA in the germline V gene. The CDR3 sequence is 18 residues long. The CDR3: CASSPLWGSSSHNSPLRF. In DNA form, the CDR3 reads TGTGCCAGCAGCCCCCTCTGGGGGTCGAGCTCCCATAATTCACCCCTCCGCTTT.

This clonotype was picked up a small number of times. A much larger clone differs from this one at a single base, so this may be a read error. The chain's CDR3 is CSARVPAGYTEAFF. The CDR3 nucleotides are TGCAGTGCTAGAGTGCCGGCGGGGTACACTGAAGCTTTCTTT. The chain uses TRBV20-1 and TRBJ1-1; unclear D gene. Trimming pared 1 base from V and 3 bases from J, leaving 12 bases between. The CDR3 totals 14 residues. The germline gives CDR1 DFQATT, CDR2 SNEGSKA (reference sequence).

This clonotype occurred a few times. The V and J genes are TRBV7-9 and TRBJ1-6; 9 bases are a match to TRBD1. Germline loops: CDR1 SEHNR, CDR2 FQNEAQ (reference sequence). The V and J ends lost 2 bases and 5 bases, in that order; junction bases with no gene match: 10. The CDR3 totals 18 residues. CDR3 amino acids: CASSLTGTGNRNNSPLHF. The CDR3 bases are TGTGCCAGCAGCTTAACGGGGACAGGGAACCGAAATAATTCACCCCTCCACTTT.

This clonotype occurred many times. The chain employs TRBV15 and TRBJ1-5, with D unclear. Germline assignment: CDR1 LNHNV and CDR2 YYDKDF (reference sequence). The CDR3 spans 15 residues. Trimming removed 0 bases at V and 6 bases at J, with 12 bases between. The CDR3 nucleotides read TGTGCCACCAGCAGAGATAGGTCAGCGGGTCAGCCCCAGCATTTT. It codes for CATSRDRSAGQPQHF.

This clonotype appeared a few times. The rearrangement links TRBV4-3 to TRBJ2-1, with TRBD2 identical over 11 bases. From germline, CDR1 is LGHNA and CDR2 YSLEER. Trimming at V came to 4 bases and at J to 8 bases, leaving 10 bases not matched to a gene. The CDR3 has 16 residues. The CDR3, as DNA: TGCGCCAGCAGCCCCACGGAAGTAGCGGGAGGGTATGAGCAGTTCTTC. It translates to CASSPTEVAGGYEQFF.

With regard to this clonotype: Possible read error: a much larger clone is one base away. The rearrangement links TRBV5-1 to TRBJ2-7; D unclear. The CDR3 runs 13 residues. Germline V lookup: CDR1 SGHRS, CDR2 YFSETQ. The CDR3 spells CASSLVLEFEQCF. The DNA of the CDR3 is TGCGCCAGCAGCTTGGTATTGGAGTTCGAGCAGTGCTTC.

The CDR3 loop is CASSLIWGEGRVTYNEQFF. Written as DNA, the CDR3 is TGTGCCAGCAGCTTAATTTGGGGGGAGGGCAGGGTAACCTACAATGAGCAGTTCTTC. The chain employs TRBV7-9 and TRBJ2-1; 7 nucleotides align to TRBD2. There are 19 residues in the CDR3. Germline V gene data show CDR1 as SEHNR and CDR2 as FQNEAQ (reference sequence). V lost 2 bases to trimming and J lost 2 bases; unmatched junction nucleotides: 15.

This clonotype has more than one count but fewer than ten. The genes are TRBV5-1 and TRBJ2-3, with D possibly being TRBD1 (6 bases). V was shortened by 4 bases and J by 6 bases, with 9 bases between the two germline ends. The V gene's germline CDR1 is SGHRS and CDR2 YFSETQ. CDR3 length: 12 residues. The CDR3 region is CASSGRGDTQYF. CDR3 in DNA: TGCGCCAGCAGCGGAAGGGGGGATACGCAGTATTTT.

This clonotype occurred once. The rearrangement links TRBV10-1 to TRBJ2-3, with 7 bases fitting TRBD2. Germline V gene data show CDR1 as WNHNN and CDR2 as SYGVQD (reference sequence). The CDR3 extends over 15 amino acids. The V and J ends lost 5 bases and 4 bases, in that order; junction bases with no gene match: 9. As DNA, the CDR3 is TGCGCCAGCAGTCAAGGACTAGTCCCAGCAGATACGCAGTATTTT. This sequence encodes CASSQGLVPADTQYF.